This record concerns one TCR beta chain sequence. The CDR3 runs to 11 residues. V lost 7 bases and J lost 5, with 5 bases in between. Germline CDR1 reads MNHNY; CDR2 reads SVGAGI (reference sequence). TCR beta chains were sequenced at survey level with immunoSEQ. Generated by immunoSEQ multiplex PCR, the TCRdb table keeps only in-frame clones and is missing some. The table records 45,000 to 60,000 clones, about 92% of them present only once. This clonotype originated in a man between 40 and 49 years old with rheumatoid arthritis. Sequenced: PBMCs. The V call is TRBV6-6, the J call TRBJ2-2; D gene unclear. CDR3 amino acids: CASTGTGELFF. DNA of the CDR3: TGTGCCAGCACCGGGACCGGGGAGCTGTTTTTT.